This TCR beta chain is drawn from a study of PD-1 blockade in mismatch repair-deficient tumors (TCRdb year 2017). Some background on the complete study: Between late 2013 and September 2016, 80 to 90 consecutive patients with over ten mismatch repair-deficient cancer types, all previously treated and progressing, were enrolled in the trial. Deep sequencing of TCR CDR3 regions was used to track tumor-associated T cell clones in peripheral blood of patients responding to PD-1 blockade. On the study overall, not on this receptor specifically: Clones residing in the tumor, which were often undetectable in blood before treatment, expanded quickly after pembrolizumab and then contracted, generally before radiologic responses.

For each enrolled patient, mismatch repair deficiency was established using either polymerase chain reaction or immunohistochemistry. TCR sequencing was carried out for a few patients who responded to pembrolizumab therapy. Pembrolizumab PD-1 blockade was prospectively tested in advanced mismatch repair-deficient cancers, regardless of tissue of origin, in the phase II trial. Peripheral blood T cell samples were serially collected before and at multiple times after PD-1 blockade was started. Blood sampling times were reported as weeks after the first pembrolizumab dose. A word on this clone: Its antigen target is currently unknown. One base away there is no much larger clone; base qualities are not given.

The library was generated by the immunoSEQ multiplex PCR assay. TCRdb obtained this table from immuneACCESS and retained in-frame rearrangements with V and J assigned. These tables miss some clones; where compared with another copy, unresolved V genes account for less than half of the shortfall, and the remainder is unexplained. The sample table holds some 130,000 clones, of which roughly 86% were seen once. Approximately 12% of the sample comes from the top ten. The specimen was peripheral blood, collected just under 74 weeks after starting pembrolizumab. The TCR sequence derives from an adult with mismatch repair-deficient cancer.

At the DNA level, the sequence is TGTGCCAGCAGCTTGGGAGGGACAGGGGATACTAATGAAAAACTGTTTTTT. Its amino acids are CASSLGGTGDTNEKLFF. Recombination joined TRBV5-4 with TRBJ1-4; TRBD1 fits 10 bases in the junction. Measured from the cysteine to the phenylalanine, the CDR3 is 17 residues long. This entry keeps only the CDR3 DNA: 51 bases, framed from base 1. Clipping removes 0 bases from V and 2 bases from J, with 4 as the unmatched junction base count. CDR1 and CDR2 were assigned from the germline V gene (reference sequence) as SGHNT and YYREEE.